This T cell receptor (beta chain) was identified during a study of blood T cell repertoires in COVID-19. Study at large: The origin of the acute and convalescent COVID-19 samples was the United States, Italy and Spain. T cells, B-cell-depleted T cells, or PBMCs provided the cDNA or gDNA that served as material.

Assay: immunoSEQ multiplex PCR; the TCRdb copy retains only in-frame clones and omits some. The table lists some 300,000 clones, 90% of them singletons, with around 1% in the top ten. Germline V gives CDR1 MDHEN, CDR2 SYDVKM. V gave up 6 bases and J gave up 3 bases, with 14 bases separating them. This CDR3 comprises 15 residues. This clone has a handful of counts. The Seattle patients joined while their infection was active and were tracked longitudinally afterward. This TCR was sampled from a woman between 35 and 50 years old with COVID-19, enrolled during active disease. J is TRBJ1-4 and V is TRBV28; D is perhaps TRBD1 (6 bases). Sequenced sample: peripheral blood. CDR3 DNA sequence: TGTGCCAGCAGGGAGACAGGAATCTCTAATGAAAAACTGTTTTTT. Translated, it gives CASRETGISNEKLFF.